This TCR beta chain was found in a study of T cells in Graves' hyperthyroidism and ophthalmopathy. The wider study: Peripheral blood was collected at initial diagnosis, before any treatment. Study-wide points: Model predictions of ophthalmopathy came a median approximately 6.2 months before onset.

Diagnosis rested on symptoms, serum thyroxine and TRAb, thyroid ultrasound, and orbital computed tomography. What was amplified from RNA transcripts were TCR beta CDR3 regions. Researchers ran a first-round RT-PCR on the TCR CDR3 using the HTBI primer set. TCRdb re-called the multiplex PCR reads with MiXCR, one entry per CDR3 protein. The repertoire holds about 350,000 distinct CDR3 sequences, with 15% to 20% as singletons. The V segment lost 4 bases and the J segment 5 bases; nucleotides outside the gene matches: 10. This CDR3 contains 15 residues. Germline V gene sequence: CDR1 SNHLY, CDR2 FYNNEI. This clonotype was observed many times. The antigen remains unidentified.

The sequenced sample consisted of blood. The genes are TRBV2 and TRBJ2-7, with TRBD1 identical over 8 bases. The clonotype originates from a woman in her forties with Graves' ophthalmopathy. CDR3 sequence: CASSVGQGAKNEQYF. DNA for the CDR3: TGTGCCAGCAGTGTAGGGCAGGGGGCGAAGAACGAGCAGTACTTC.